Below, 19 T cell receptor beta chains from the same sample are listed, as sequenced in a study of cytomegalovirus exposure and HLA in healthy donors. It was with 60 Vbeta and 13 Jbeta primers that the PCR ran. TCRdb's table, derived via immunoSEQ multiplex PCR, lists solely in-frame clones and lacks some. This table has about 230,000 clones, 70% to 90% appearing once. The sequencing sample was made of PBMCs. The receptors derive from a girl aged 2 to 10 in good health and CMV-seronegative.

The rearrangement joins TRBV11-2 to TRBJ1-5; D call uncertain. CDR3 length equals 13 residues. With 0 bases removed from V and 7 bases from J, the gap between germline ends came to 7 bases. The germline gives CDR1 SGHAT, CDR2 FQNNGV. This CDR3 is CASSLESRQPQHF. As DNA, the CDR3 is TGTGCCAGCAGCTTAGAATCTAGGCAGCCCCAGCATTTT.

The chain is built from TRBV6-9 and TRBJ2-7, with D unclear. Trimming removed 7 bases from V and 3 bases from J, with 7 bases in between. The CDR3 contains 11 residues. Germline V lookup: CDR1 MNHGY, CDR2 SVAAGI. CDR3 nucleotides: TGTGCCAGCACTGGCATCTACGAGCAGTACTTC. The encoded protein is CASTGIYEQYF.

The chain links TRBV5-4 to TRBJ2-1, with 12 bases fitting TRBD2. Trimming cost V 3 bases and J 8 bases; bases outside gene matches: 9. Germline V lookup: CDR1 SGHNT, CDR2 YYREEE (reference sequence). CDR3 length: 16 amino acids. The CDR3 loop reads CASSSRTSGNRDEQFF. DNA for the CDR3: TGTGCCAGCAGCTCGCGGACTAGCGGGAATCGGGATGAGCAGTTCTTC.

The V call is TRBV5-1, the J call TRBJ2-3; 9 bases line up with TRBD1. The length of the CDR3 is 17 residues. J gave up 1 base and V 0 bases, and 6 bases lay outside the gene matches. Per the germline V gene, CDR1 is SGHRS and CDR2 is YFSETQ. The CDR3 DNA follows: TGCGCCAGCAGCTTGGGTTGGCGGGACAGGGGCACAGATACGCAGTATTTT. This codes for CASSLGWRDRGTDTQYF.

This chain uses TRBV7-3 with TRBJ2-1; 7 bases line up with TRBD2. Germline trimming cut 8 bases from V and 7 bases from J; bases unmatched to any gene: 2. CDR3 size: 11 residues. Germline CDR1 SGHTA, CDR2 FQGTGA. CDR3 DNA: TGTGCCAGCGGGGGGGAGAATGAGCAGTTCTTC. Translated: CASGGENEQFF.

CDR3 in amino acids: CATSRDSYMPQHF. Written as DNA, the CDR3 is TGTGCCACCAGCAGAGACTCGTACATGCCCCAGCATTTT. The rearrangement links TRBV15 to TRBJ1-5; D uncertain. Germline V gene lookup returns CDR1 LNHNV and CDR2 YYDKDF (reference sequence). With 0 bases removed from V and 9 bases from J, the gap between germline ends came to 9 bases. The CDR3 is 13 residues long.

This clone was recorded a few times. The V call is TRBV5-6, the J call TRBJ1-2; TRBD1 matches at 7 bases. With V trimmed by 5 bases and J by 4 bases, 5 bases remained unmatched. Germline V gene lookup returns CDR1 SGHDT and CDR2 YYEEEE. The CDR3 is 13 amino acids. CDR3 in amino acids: CASRVTGTYGYTF. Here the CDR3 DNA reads TGTGCCAGCAGGGTGACAGGGACCTATGGCTACACCTTC.

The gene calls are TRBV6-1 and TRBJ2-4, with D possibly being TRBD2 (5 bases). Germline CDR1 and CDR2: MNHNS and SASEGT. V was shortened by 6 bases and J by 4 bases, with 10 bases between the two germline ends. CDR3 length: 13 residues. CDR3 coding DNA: TGTGCCAGCAGAGTGGACTTTAAAAACATTCAGTACTTC. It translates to CASRVDFKNIQYF.

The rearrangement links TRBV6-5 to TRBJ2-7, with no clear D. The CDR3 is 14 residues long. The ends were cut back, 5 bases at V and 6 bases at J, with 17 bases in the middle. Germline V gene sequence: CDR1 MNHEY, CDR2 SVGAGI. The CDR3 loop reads CASSALVLSGEQYF. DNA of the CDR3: TGTGCCAGCAGTGCGCTAGTCTTATCTGGCGAGCAGTACTTC.

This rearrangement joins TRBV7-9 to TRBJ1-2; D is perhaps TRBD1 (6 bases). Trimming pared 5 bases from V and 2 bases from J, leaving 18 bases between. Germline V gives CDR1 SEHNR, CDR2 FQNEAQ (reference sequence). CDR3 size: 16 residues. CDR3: CASSPASAGGNYGYTF. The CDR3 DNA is TGTGCCAGCAGCCCAGCCTCCGCGGGGGGCAACTATGGCTACACCTTC.

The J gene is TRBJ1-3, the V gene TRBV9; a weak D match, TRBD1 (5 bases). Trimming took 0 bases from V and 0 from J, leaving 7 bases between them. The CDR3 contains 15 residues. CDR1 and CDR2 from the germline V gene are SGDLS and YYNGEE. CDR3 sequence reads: CASSVEGISGNTIYF. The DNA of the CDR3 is TGTGCCAGCAGCGTAGAGGGGATCTCTGGAAACACCATATATTTT. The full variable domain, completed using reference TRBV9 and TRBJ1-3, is DSGVTQTPKHLITATGQRVTLRCSPRSGDLSVYWYQQSLDQGLQFLIQYYNGEERAKGNILERFSAQQFPDLHSELNLSSLELGDSALYFCASSVEGISGNTIYFGEGSWLTVV.

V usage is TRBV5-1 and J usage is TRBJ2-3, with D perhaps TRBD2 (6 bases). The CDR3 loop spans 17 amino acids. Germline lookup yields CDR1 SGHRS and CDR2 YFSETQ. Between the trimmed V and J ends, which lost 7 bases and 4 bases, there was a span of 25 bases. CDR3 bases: TGCGCCAGCTCCTTAATAGCGGTTTCCTCCCCACCAGATACGCAGTATTTT. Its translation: CASSLIAVSSPPDTQYF.

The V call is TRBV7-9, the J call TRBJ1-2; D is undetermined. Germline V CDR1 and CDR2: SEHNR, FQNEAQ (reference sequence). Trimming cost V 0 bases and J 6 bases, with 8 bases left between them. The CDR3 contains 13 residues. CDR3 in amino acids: CASSLAVGDGYTF. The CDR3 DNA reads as TGTGCCAGCAGCTTAGCAGTAGGAGATGGCTACACCTTC.

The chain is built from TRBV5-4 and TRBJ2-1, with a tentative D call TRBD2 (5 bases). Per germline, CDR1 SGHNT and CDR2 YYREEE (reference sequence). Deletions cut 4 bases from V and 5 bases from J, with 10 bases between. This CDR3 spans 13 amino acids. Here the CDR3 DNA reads TGTGCCAGCAGCCGGGATAGACACAATGAGCAGTTCTTC. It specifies CASSRDRHNEQFF.

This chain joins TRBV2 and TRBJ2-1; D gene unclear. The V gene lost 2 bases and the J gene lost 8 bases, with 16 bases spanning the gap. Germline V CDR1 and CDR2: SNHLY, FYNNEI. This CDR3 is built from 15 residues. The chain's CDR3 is CASSEIPSPRDEQFF. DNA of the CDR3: TGTGCCAGCAGTGAAATCCCGTCCCCCCGAGATGAGCAGTTCTTC. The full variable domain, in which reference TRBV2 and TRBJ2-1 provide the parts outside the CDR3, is EPEVTQTPSHQVTQMGQEVILRCVPISNHLYFYWYRQILGQKVEFLVSFYNNEISEKSEIFDDQFSVERPDGSNFTLKIRSTKLEDSAMYFCASSEIPSPRDEQFFGPGTRLTVL.

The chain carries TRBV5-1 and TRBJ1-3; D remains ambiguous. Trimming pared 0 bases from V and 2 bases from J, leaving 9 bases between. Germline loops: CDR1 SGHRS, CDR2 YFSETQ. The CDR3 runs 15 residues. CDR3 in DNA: TGCGCCAGCAGCTTGGGGGGAGATGCTGGAAACACCATATATTTT. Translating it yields CASSLGGDAGNTIYF.

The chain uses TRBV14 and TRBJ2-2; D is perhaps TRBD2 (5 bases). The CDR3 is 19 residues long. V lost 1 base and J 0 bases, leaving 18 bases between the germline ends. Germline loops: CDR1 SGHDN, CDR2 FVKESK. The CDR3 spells CASSQGLRGLVPNTGELFF. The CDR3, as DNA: TGTGCCAGCAGCCAAGGGCTACGAGGACTTGTGCCGAACACCGGGGAGCTGTTTTTT.

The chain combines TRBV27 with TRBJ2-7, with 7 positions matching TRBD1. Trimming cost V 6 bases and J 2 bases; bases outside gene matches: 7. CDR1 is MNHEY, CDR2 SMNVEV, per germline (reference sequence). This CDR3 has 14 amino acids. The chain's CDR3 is CASSDRAGTYEQYF. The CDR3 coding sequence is TGTGCCAGCAGCGACAGGGCAGGGACCTACGAGCAGTACTTC.

The CDR3 is CASSLLQSGANVLTF. The DNA of the CDR3 is TGTGCCAGCAGCTTACTCCAGTCTGGGGCCAACGTCCTGACTTTC. The chain employs TRBV7-9 and TRBJ2-6; no clear D gene. V lost 2 bases and J lost 1, with 6 bases in between. CDR1 and CDR2 (germline): SEHNR, FQNEAQ (reference sequence). The CDR3 spans 15 residues.